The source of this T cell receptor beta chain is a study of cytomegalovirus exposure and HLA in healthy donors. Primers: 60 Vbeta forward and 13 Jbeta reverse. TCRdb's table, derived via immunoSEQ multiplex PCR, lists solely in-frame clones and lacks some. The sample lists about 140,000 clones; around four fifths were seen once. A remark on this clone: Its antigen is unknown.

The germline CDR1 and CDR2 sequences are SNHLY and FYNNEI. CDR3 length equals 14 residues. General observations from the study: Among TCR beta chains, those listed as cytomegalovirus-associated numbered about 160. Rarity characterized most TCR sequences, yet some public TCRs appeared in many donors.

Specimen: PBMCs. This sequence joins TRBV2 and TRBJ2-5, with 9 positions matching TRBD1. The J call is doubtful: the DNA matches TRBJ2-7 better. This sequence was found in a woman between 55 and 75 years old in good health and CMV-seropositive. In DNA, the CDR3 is TGTGCCAGCAGGATACAGGGGGCAACCTACGAGCAGTACTTC. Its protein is CASRIQGATYEQYF.